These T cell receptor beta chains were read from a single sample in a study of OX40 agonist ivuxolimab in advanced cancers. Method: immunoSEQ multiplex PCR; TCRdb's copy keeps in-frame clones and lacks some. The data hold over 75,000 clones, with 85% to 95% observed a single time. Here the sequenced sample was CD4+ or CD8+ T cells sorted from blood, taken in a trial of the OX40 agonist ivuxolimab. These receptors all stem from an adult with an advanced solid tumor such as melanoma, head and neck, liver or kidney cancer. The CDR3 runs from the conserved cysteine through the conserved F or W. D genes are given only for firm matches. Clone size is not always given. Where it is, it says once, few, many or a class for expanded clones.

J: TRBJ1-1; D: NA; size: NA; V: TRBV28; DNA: TGTGCCAGCCGGGACATCAACACTGAAGCTTTCTTT; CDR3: CASRDINTEAFF
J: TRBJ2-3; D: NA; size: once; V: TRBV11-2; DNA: TGTGCCAGCAGCCTTAGCAGGACGTTCACAGATACGCAGTATTTT; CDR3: CASSLSRTFTDTQYF
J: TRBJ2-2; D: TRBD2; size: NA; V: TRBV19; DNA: TGTGCCAGTAGGATCGGAAGGGAGGGCCGTACCGGGGAGCTGTTTTTT; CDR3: CASRIGREGRTGELFF
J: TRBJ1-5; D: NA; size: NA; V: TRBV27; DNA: TGTGCCAGCAGTGTAAGGGGGAGCAATCAGCCCCAGCATTTT; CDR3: CASSVRGSNQPQHF
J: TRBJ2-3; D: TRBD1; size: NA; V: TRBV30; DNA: TGTGCCTGGAGTGTACCCGGACAGGGCGCGACAGATACGCAGTATTTT; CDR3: CAWSVPGQGATDTQYF
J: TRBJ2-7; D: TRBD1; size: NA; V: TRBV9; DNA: TGTGCCAGCAGCCCAGGGGACAGGCCTGTGTACGAGCAGTACTTC; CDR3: CASSPGDRPVYEQYF
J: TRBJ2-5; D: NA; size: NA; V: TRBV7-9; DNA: TGTGCCAGCAGCACCTCGGGGGGCGACGAGACCCAGTACTTC; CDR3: CASSTSGGDETQYF
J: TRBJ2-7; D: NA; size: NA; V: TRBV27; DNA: TGTGCCAGCAGTATCACCCTCGGGGACCGCTACGAGCAGTACTTC; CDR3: CASSITLGDRYEQYF
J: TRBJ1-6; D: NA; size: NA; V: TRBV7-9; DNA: TGTGCCAGCAGCTTAGAACCACCCCTCCACTTT; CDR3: CASSLEPPLHF
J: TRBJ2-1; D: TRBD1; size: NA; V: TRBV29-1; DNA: TGCAGCGTTGGACAGGGGGACAATGAGCAGTTCTTC; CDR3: CSVGQGDNEQFF
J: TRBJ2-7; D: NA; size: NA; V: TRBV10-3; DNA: TGTGCCATCGGGCAGGGCTACGAGCAGTACTTC; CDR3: CAIGQGYEQYF
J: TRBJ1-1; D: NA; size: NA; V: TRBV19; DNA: TGTGCCAGTAGGGACGTGGGGAGCGGGAACACTGAAGCTTTCTTT; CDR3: CASRDVGSGNTEAFF
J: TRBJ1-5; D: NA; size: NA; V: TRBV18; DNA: TGTGCCAGCTCCCCGGGGGCCAATCAGCCCCAGCATTTT; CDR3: CASSPGANQPQHF
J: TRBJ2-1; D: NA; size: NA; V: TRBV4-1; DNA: TGCGCCAGCAGCCAAGAGTTCAGAGGGGATGAGCAGTTCTTC; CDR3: CASSQEFRGDEQFF
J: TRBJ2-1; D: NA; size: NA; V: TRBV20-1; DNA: TGCAGTGCAAGTCGGTTCGAACCGTTCTTC; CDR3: CSASRFEPFF
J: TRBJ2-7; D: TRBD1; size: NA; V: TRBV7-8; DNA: TGTGCCAGCAGGACCGGGACAGGGACCTACGAGCAGTACTTC; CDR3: CASRTGTGTYEQYF
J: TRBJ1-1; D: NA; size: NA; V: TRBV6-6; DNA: TGTGCCAGCCAACACGGATTGAACACTGAAGCTTTCTTT; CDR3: CASQHGLNTEAFF
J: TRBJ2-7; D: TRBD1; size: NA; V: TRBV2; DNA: TGTGCCAGCTTACGTTGGGGACAGCTAACCTACGAGCAGTACTTC; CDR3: CASLRWGQLTYEQYF
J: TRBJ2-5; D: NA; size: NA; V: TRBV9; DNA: TGTGCCAGCAGCGTAGGGGGCGGGCCCTGGGTAGAGACCCAGTACTTC; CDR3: CASSVGGGPWVETQYF
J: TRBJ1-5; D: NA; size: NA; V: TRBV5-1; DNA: TGCGCCAGCAGCTTGCTCAGGGGCCTATATAGCAATCAGCCCCAGCATTTT; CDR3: CASSLLRGLYSNQPQHF
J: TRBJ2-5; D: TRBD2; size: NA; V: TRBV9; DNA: TGTGCCAGCAGCGGGATTCCTCGAGCGGGGGGGCAAGAGACCCAGTACTTC; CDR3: CASSGIPRAGGQETQYF
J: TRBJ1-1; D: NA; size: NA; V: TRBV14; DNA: TGTGCCAGCAGCCAAGCCTCGCAAGCTTTCTTT; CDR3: CASSQASQAFF
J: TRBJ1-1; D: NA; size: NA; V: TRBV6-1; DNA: TGTGCCAGCAGTGAGACCGCAGGGGCGGGCACTGAAGCTTTCTTT; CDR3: CASSETAGAGTEAFF
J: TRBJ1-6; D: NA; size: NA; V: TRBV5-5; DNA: TGTGCCAGCAGCGTGGTCTCCTCGTGGAGGTCCTATAATTCACCCCTCCACTTT; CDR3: CASSVVSSWRSYNSPLHF
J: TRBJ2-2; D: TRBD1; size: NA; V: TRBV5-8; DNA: TGTGCCAGCAGCCCGGGACAGGTGGCCACCGGGGAGCTGTTTTTT; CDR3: CASSPGQVATGELFF
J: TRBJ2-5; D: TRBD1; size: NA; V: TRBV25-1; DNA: TGTGCCAGCAGTGAGTGGGACAGGCAAGAGACCCAGTACTTC; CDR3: CASSEWDRQETQYF
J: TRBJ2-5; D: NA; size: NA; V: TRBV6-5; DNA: TGTGCCAGCAGTTATGGGGCGACCCAGTACTTC; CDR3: CASSYGATQYF
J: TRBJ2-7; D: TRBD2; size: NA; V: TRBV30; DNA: TGTGCCTGGAGTTATGGACTAGCGGGGTTCTACGAGCAGTACTTC; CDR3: CAWSYGLAGFYEQYF
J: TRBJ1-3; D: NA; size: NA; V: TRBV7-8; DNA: TGTGCCAGCAGCTACAGAAGCTCTGGAAACACCATATATTTT; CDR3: CASSYRSSGNTIYF
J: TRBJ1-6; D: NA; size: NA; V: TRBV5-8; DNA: TGTGCCAGCAGCGAGGACAATGTGAATTCACCCCTCCACTTT; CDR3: CASSEDNVNSPLHF
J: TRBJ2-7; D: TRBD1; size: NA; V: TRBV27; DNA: TGTGCCAGCAGTTTATCTGAGCGGGCAGGGGGCATCTACGAGCAGTACTTC; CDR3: CASSLSERAGGIYEQYF
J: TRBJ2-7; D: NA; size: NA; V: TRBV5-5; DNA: TGTGCCAGCAGCTCCCTCCAGAGCGAGCAGTACTTC; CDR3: CASSSLQSEQYF
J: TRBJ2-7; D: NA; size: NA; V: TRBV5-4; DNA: TGTGCCAGCAGCTCGGACGCCTCCTACGAGCAGTACTTC; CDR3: CASSSDASYEQYF
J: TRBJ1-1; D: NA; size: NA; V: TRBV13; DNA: TGTGCCAGCAGCCCCAACACAGAGAACACTGAAGCTTTCTTT; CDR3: CASSPNTENTEAFF
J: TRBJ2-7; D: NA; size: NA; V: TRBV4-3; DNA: TGCGCCAGCAGTCCTACAGGGAACGAGCAGTACTTC; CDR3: CASSPTGNEQYF
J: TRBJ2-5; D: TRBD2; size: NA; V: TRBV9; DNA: TGTGCCAGCAGCGAAAGCGGGGCTCTTTGGGAGACCCAGTACTTC; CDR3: CASSESGALWETQYF
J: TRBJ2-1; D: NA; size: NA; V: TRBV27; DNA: TGTGCCAGCAGTTTACTGGGGGCCCGAGGACACAATGAGCAGTTCTTC; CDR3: CASSLLGARGHNEQFF
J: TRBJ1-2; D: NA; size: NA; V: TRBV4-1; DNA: TGCGCCAGCAGCCCCCTGGGATATCTCTATGGCTACACCTTC; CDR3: CASSPLGYLYGYTF
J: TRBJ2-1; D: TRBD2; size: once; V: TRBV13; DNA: TGTGCCAGCAGCTTGTCCGGGACTAGCGGGGGGAATGAGCAGTTCTTC; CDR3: CASSLSGTSGGNEQFF
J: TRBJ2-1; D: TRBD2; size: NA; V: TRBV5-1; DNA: TGCGCCAGCAGCCCGGACGCGGGAGTGGGTAATGAGCAGTTCTTC; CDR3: CASSPDAGVGNEQFF
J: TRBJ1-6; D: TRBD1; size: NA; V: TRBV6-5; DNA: TGTGCCAGCAGTTACTCGACAGGGACCTATAATTCACCCCTCCACTTT; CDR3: CASSYSTGTYNSPLHF
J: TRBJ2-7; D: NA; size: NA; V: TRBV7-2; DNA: TGTGCCAGCAGCCCCGAGCCCAGATACGAGCAGTACTTC; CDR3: CASSPEPRYEQYF
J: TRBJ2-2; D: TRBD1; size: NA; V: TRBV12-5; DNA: TGTGCTAGTGGTTTGCCGGGACAGGGGGCCGACGGGGAGCTGTTTTTT; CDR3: CASGLPGQGADGELFF
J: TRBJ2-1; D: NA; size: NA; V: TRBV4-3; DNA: TGCGCCAGCAGCCAAGACGATCGAGGGCTCGATGAGCAGTTCTTC; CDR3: CASSQDDRGLDEQFF
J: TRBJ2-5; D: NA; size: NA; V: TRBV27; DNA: TGTGCCAGCAGTCCCCACGACCGGGCCGGGGAGACCCAGTACTTC; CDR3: CASSPHDRAGETQYF
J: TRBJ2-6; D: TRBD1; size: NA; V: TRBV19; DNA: TGTGCCAGTAGGGGACAGGGGGCTGGGGCCAACGTCCTGACTTTC; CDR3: CASRGQGAGANVLTF
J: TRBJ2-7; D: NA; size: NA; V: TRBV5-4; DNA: TGTGCCAGCAGCGGAGCCTCAGGGCGACCGCACTACGAGCAGTACTTC; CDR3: CASSGASGRPHYEQYF
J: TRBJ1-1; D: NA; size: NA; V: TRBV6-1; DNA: TGTGCCAGCATCTACAGGGACCCGAACACTGAAGCTTTCTTT; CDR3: CASIYRDPNTEAFF
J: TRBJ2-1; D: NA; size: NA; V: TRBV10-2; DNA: TGCGCCAGCAGCCAAGCGGGTCCCTACAATGAGCAGTTCTTC; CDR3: CASSQAGPYNEQFF
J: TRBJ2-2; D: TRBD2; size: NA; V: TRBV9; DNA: TGTGCCAGCAGCGTGACTAGCGGGTCCACCGGGGAGCTGTTTTTT; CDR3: CASSVTSGSTGELFF
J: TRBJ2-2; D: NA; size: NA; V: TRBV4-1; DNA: TGCGCCAGCAGCCAAGGTCTGATCAGGAACACCGGGGAGCTGTTTTTT; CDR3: CASSQGLIRNTGELFF
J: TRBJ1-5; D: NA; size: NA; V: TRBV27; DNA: TGTGCCAGCAGTTCCAACGGGTATCAGCCCCAGCATTTT; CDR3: CASSSNGYQPQHF
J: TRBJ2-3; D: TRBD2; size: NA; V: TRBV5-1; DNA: TGCGCCAGCAGCTTTGGAAGCGGGAGAAGCACAGATACGCAGTATTTT; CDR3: CASSFGSGRSTDTQYF
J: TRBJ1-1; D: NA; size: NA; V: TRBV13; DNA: TGTGCCAGCAGCTCGGCCACAGCGAACACTGAAGCTTTCTTT; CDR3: CASSSATANTEAFF
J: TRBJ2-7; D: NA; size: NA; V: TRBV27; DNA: TGTGCCAGCAGTTTATCGCGAAGCAACGAGCAGTACTTC; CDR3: CASSLSRSNEQYF
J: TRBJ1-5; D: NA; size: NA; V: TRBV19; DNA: TGTGCCAGTAGTATACCGGGGGACCAGCCCCAGCATTTT; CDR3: CASSIPGDQPQHF
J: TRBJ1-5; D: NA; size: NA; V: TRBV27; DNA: TGTGCCAGCAGTTTATATTCAGGTGGCCATCAGCCCCAGCATTTT; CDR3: CASSLYSGGHQPQHF
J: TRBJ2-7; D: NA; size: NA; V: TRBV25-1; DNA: TGTGCCAGCAGTGAAAATGGGGTAGGGTACTTC; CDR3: CASSENGVGYF
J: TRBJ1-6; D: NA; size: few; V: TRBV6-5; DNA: TGTGCCAGTCGAGCCGAGGGTAGAGGTTCACCCCTCCACTTT; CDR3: CASRAEGRGSPLHF